This entry is about one TCR beta chain. TCRdb keeps only in-frame clones here, not all; method: immunoSEQ multiplex PCR. The sample holds 100,000 to 120,000 clones, over 60% seen once. V dropped 3 bases and J dropped 4 bases, with 14 bases sitting between them. CDR1 is SGHRS, CDR2 YFSETQ, per germline. CDR3 length: 15 amino acids. The data are from a study of blood T cell repertoires in COVID-19. The sequence derives from a woman aged 80 or over with acute or convalescent COVID-19. The material sequenced was peripheral blood. The rearrangement links TRBV5-1 to TRBJ1-3, with D possibly matching TRBD1 (5 bases). The CDR3 loop reads CASSSSGAWGNTIYF. CDR3 DNA: TGCGCCAGCAGCTCTAGCGGGGCGTGGGGAAACACCATATATTTT. Based on the CDR3 plus reference TRBV5-1 and TRBJ1-3, the full variable domain is KAGVTQTPRYLIKTRGQQVTLSCSPISGHRSVSWYQQTPGQGLQFLFEYFSETQRNKGNFPGRFSGRQFSNSRSEMNVSTLELGDSALYLCASSSSGAWGNTIYFGEGSWLTVV.